Following are 24 T cell receptor beta chains from one sample sequenced in a study of blood T cell repertoires in COVID-19. This table comes from immunoSEQ multiplex PCR, and its TCRdb copy is limited to in-frame clones, with some not included. The sample has 58,000 or so clones, around 85% seen once. Material: peripheral blood. The source is a woman aged 70 to 79 with active COVID-19.

In DNA, the CDR3 is TGTGCCAGCAGCCTTTTGGTGGCAGATTCTGGAAACACCATATATTTT. The encoded protein is CASSLLVADSGNTIYF. The rearrangement joins TRBV3-1 (or the pseudogene TRBV3-2) to TRBJ1-3, with D unresolved. There are 16 residues in the CDR3. Trimming took off 4 bases at V and 1 base at J, with 14 bases between the two ends. Per germline, CDR1 LGHDT and CDR2 YNNKEL (reference sequence).

V gene TRBV9 combines with J gene TRBJ1-2, with 7 positions matching TRBD1. This CDR3 is 17 amino acids long. V trimming: 4 bases; J trimming: 4 bases; junction bases outside the gene matches: 16. The germline V gene has CDR1 SGDLS and CDR2 YYNGEE. CDR3 in DNA: TGTGCCAGCAGCTCAGATGGGTTGACAGGGAGACTCTATGGCTACACCTTC. As protein: CASSSDGLTGRLYGYTF.

The gene calls are TRBV5-1 and TRBJ1-1, with TRBD1 as a possible D gene (5 bases). There are 15 residues in the CDR3. Looked up from germline, CDR1 is SGHRS and CDR2 is YFSETQ. Trimming stripped 4 bases from V and 1 base from J, with 14 bases between. CDR3 region: CASSPQLGENTEAFF. CDR3 DNA sequence: TGCGCCAGCAGCCCCCAGTTAGGGGAGAACACTGAAGCTTTCTTT.

The V call is TRBV7-7, the J call TRBJ2-5; 15 bases line up with TRBD2. The V and J ends lost 5 bases and 4 bases, in that order; junction bases with no gene match: 14. In germline, CDR1 is SSHAT, CDR2 FNYEAQ (reference sequence). The CDR3 is 19 residues long. CDR3 DNA sequence: TGTGCCAGCAGCCCCGGACTAGCGGGAGGGTTGGTGTCGGGAGAGACCCAGTACTTC. Protein product: CASSPGLAGGLVSGETQYF.

This chain connects TRBV7-3 to TRBJ2-5; TRBD1 aligns across 8 bases. Trimming cost V 4 bases and J 5 bases; bases outside gene matches: 9. The V gene's germline CDR1 is SGHTA and CDR2 FQGTGA. The CDR3 is 15 amino acids. The CDR3 nucleotides are TGTGCCAGCAGCTCCCAGACAGGGGAATTGGAGACCCAGTACTTC. The encoded protein is CASSSQTGELETQYF.

The chain carries TRBV5-1 and TRBJ2-2; no firm D call. The germline V gene encodes CDR1 SGHRS and CDR2 YFSETQ. This CDR3 has 15 residues. V was pared by 0 bases and J by 0 bases, with 6 bases between. The CDR3 sequence: CASSLAIANTGELFF. The CDR3 DNA sequence: TGCGCCAGCAGCTTGGCCATTGCGAACACCGGGGAGCTGTTTTTT.

This rearrangement joins TRBV7-2 to TRBJ2-2, with D possibly being TRBD2 (6 bases). The germline CDR1 and CDR2 sequences are SGHTA and FQGNSA. The CDR3 has 14 residues. The ends were cut back, 1 base at V and 7 bases at J, with 10 bases in the middle. In nucleotides, the CDR3 is TGTGCCAGCAGCTTAGGCGGGAAGGTCGGGGAGCTGTTTTTT. Amino acid sequence: CASSLGGKVGELFF.

The chain combines TRBV19 with TRBJ2-1, with no clear D. Germline values: CDR1 LNHDA, CDR2 SQIVND (reference sequence). V was trimmed by 3 bases and J by 8 bases, leaving 17 bases between them. This CDR3 is 15 amino acids long. For the CDR3, the DNA is TGTGCCAGTAGTATGTTCCTAGACGACGGCGATGAGCAGTTCTTC. Translating it yields CASSMFLDDGDEQFF.

The chain combines TRBV28 with TRBJ2-4; 8 positions agree with TRBD1. This CDR3 has 15 amino acids. CDR1 is MDHEN and CDR2 is SYDVKM in the germline V gene. V shed 5 bases, J shed 3 bases, and the junction held 6 bases outside the gene matches. CDR3 region: CASSPATGVKNIQYF. The CDR3 DNA is TGTGCCAGCAGTCCAGCGACAGGGGTCAAAAACATTCAGTACTTC.

The chain combines TRBV7-7 with TRBJ2-2; D might be TRBD2 (5 bases). Germline lookup yields CDR1 SSHAT and CDR2 FNYEAQ (reference sequence). The CDR3 is 15 amino acids. V was pared by 5 bases and J by 6 bases, with 16 bases between. CDR3 DNA sequence: TGTGCCAGCAGCGATGAGGGAGAGGGTGCCGGGGAGCTGTTTTTT. Protein product: CASSDEGEGAGELFF.

The chain combines TRBV30 with TRBJ1-2, with 9 bases lining up with TRBD1. Trimming cost V 4 bases and J 4 bases; bases outside gene matches: 10. Germline CDR1 and CDR2: GTSNPN and SVGIG (reference sequence). The CDR3 has 15 amino acids. DNA of the CDR3: TGTGCCTGGAAGGGACAGGGCAGGCAGATCTATGGCTACACCTTC. It translates to CAWKGQGRQIYGYTF.

The gene calls are TRBV2 and TRBJ2-3, with TRBD2 matching over 12 bases. V lost 7 bases and J lost 2; bases outside the gene matches: 4. The length of the CDR3 is 15 residues. Germline lookup yields CDR1 SNHLY and CDR2 FYNNEI. The CDR3 protein is CASIGLAGITDTQYF. CDR3 coding DNA: TGTGCCAGCATTGGACTAGCGGGAATCACAGATACGCAGTATTTT.

The chain couples TRBV5-1 to TRBJ2-2, with D hard to call. Germline-derived CDR1 and CDR2 are SGHRS and YFSETQ. The CDR3 consists of 15 residues. The V end lost 3 bases, the J end lost 3 bases, and 12 bases lay between the germline ends. CDR3 in DNA: TGCGCCAGCAGCTCCTCCCTGGCCTACACCGGGGAGCTGTTTTTT. Amino acids: CASSSSLAYTGELFF.

The rearrangement joins TRBV28 to TRBJ1-1; D gene uncertain. The CDR3 is made up of 13 amino acids. Trimming removed 6 bases from V and 1 base from J, with 9 bases in between. In germline, CDR1 is MDHEN, CDR2 SYDVKM. CDR3 residues: CASSPHPNTEAFF. The DNA for the CDR3 is TGTGCCAGCAGCCCACACCCGAACACTGAAGCTTTCTTT.

The J gene is TRBJ2-1, the V gene TRBV7-8, with 9 bases matching TRBD2. The trim removed 5 bases at V and 9 bases at J, leaving 20 bases unmatched. The CDR3 is 18 residues long. Germline lookup yields CDR1 SGHVS and CDR2 FQNEAQ. The CDR3 region is CASSPRGGSGRVRGEQFF. The CDR3 nucleotides are TGTGCCAGCAGCCCCCGCGGAGGTAGCGGGAGAGTCCGCGGTGAGCAGTTCTTC.

The chain carries TRBV6-5 and TRBJ1-1, with D possibly TRBD1 on 5 matching bases. In germline, CDR1 is MNHEY, CDR2 SVGAGI. The V end lost 5 bases, the J end lost 1 base, and 8 bases lay between the germline ends. The CDR3 consists of 13 residues. For the CDR3, the DNA is TGTGCCAGCAGTCGACAGAGGAACACTGAAGCTTTCTTT. This codes for CASSRQRNTEAFF.

The CDR3 is CASSLNRALEEAFF. CDR3 sequence (DNA): TGCGCCAGCAGCCTGAATCGGGCACTAGAAGAAGCTTTCTTT. V gene TRBV5-1 combines with J gene TRBJ1-1; no reliable D call. Germline assignment: CDR1 SGHRS and CDR2 YFSETQ. V shed 4 bases and J shed 8 bases, with 18 bases lying between them. CDR3 size: 14 residues. Based on the CDR3 plus reference TRBV5-1 and TRBJ1-1, the full variable domain is KAGVTQTPRYLIKTRGQQVTLSCSPISGHRSVSWYQQTPGQGLQFLFEYFSETQRNKGNFPGRFSGRQFSNSRSEMNVSTLELGDSALYLCASSLNRALEEAFFGQGTRLTVV.

This clone has just a few counts. The chain combines TRBV5-6 with TRBJ2-7; D is perhaps TRBD2 (5 bases). The V gene lost 2 bases and the J gene lost 2 bases, with 11 bases spanning the gap. The CDR3 is 14 amino acids. Germline CDR1 and CDR2: SGHDT and YYEEEE. The CDR3 nucleotides read TGTGCCAGCAGCTTATTTCTCGGGACCTACGAGCAGTACTTC. It is translated as CASSLFLGTYEQYF.

This rearrangement joins TRBV27 to TRBJ2-7, with 9 bases aligning to TRBD1. Per germline, CDR1 MNHEY and CDR2 SMNVEV (reference sequence). V was clipped by 1 base and J by 4 bases; unmatched bases: 8. The CDR3 is 16 amino acids. This CDR3 is CASSLFRTGGAYEQYF. CDR3 coding DNA: TGTGCCAGCAGTTTATTTCGCACAGGGGGCGCGTACGAGCAGTACTTC.

The chain recombines TRBV10-2 with TRBJ1-4; a weak D match, TRBD1 (5 bases). Germline V CDR1 and CDR2: WSHSY, SAAADI. The V and J ends lost 7 bases and 4 bases respectively, with 10 bases between them. CDR3 length: 13 residues. CDR3 nucleotides: TGCGCCAGCACTGGGGCGCTTAATGAAAAACTGTTTTTT. It translates to CASTGALNEKLFF.

This sequence joins TRBV12-5 and TRBJ2-7; D unresolved. The CDR3 extends over 13 amino acids. V was shortened by 7 bases and J by 2 bases, with 12 bases between the two germline ends. Germline-derived CDR1 and CDR2 are LGHNT and FRNRAP. Written as DNA, the CDR3 is TGTGCTAGTGCTTTTGACGAGGCCTACGAGCAGTACTTC. Protein product: CASAFDEAYEQYF.

The chain is built from TRBV18 and TRBJ1-2; a possible D gene is TRBD1 (5 bases). V was pared by 3 bases and J by 3 bases, with 11 bases between. Germline lookup yields CDR1 KGHSH and CDR2 LQKENI. This CDR3 comprises 14 residues. CDR3 DNA: TGTGCCAGCTCACCTGACCGGGGGGACTATGGCTACACCTTC. This translates into CASSPDRGDYGYTF.

The chain links TRBV6-1 to TRBJ2-7; 7 bases align to TRBD2. Trimming took 1 base from V and 4 from J; bases not matched to a gene: 7. Germline lookup yields CDR1 MNHNS and CDR2 SASEGT. CDR3 length: 15 residues. Written as DNA, the CDR3 is TGTGCCAGCAGTGAAGGGGCTAGCGGAAGATACGAGCAGTACTTC. It codes for CASSEGASGRYEQYF.

This clone was recorded only once. The rearrangement uses TRBV2 and TRBJ2-2; 14 bases are shared with TRBD2. V lost 3 bases and J lost 3; bases outside the gene matches: 9. Germline CDR1 reads SNHLY; CDR2 reads FYNNEI. The CDR3 runs 19 residues. The CDR3 reads CASSELGTSGSWDTGELFF. The CDR3 region has the DNA TGTGCCAGCAGTGAGCTGGGGACTAGCGGGAGTTGGGACACCGGGGAGCTGTTTTTT.